The rows below give T cell receptor beta chains drawn from one sample of a study of CD8 T cells in Susac syndrome. TCRdb analysed the immunoSEQ multiplex PCR reads with MiXCR anew, one entry per CDR3 protein. The sample shows roughly 200,000 distinct CDR3 sequences, over 90% of them seen only once. The sample comprised CD4+ T cells from PBMCs. Source of these receptors: a human donor with multiple sclerosis. The CDR3 runs from the conserved cysteine through the conserved F or W. Each record gives: V gene, clone size, D gene, J gene, CDR3 DNA, CDR3 protein. A D gene is named only where the DNA matches it firmly. Clone size is stated in some rows and not others, as once, few, many or a class when expanded.

V: TRBV7-9
size: once
D: -
J: TRBJ1-1
DNA: TGTGCCAGCAGCTTAGACCCGAACACTGAAGCTTTCTTT
CDR3: CASSLDPNTEAFF

V: TRBV20-1
size: -
D: TRBD2
J: TRBJ2-1
DNA: TGCAGTGCTAGAGATAGGACTAGCGGGACCTACTCCTACAATGAGCAGTTCTTC
CDR3: CSARDRTSGTYSYNEQFF

V: TRBV3-1
size: -
D: -
J: TRBJ2-2
DNA: TGTGCCAGCAGCCAATATCTAGCCTCGAACACCGGGGAGCTGTTTTTT
CDR3: CASSQYLASNTGELFF

V: TRBV12-3/TRBV12-4
size: -
D: -
J: TRBJ1-1
DNA: TGTGCCAGCAGCCTAGACATCAGGACTGAAGCTTTCTTT
CDR3: CASSLDIRTEAFF

V: TRBV12-3/TRBV12-4
size: -
D: -
J: TRBJ1-2
DNA: TGTGCCAGCAGCATACCCGGGACAATCGGTGGCTACACCTTC
CDR3: CASSIPGTIGGYTF

V: TRBV27
size: -
D: TRBD2
J: TRBJ2-3
DNA: TGTGCCAGCAGTACGGGACTAGCGGGGGGCACAAGGATGCAGTATTTT
CDR3: CASSTGLAGGTRMQYF

V: TRBV3-1
size: once
D: -
J: TRBJ1-2
DNA: TGTGCCAGCAGCCAAGATGAGGGCAGGCCACACTCTGGCTACACCTTC
CDR3: CASSQDEGRPHSGYTF

V: TRBV20-1
size: few
D: -
J: TRBJ2-3
DNA: TGCAGTGCTAGGGGGCCCACAGATACGCAGTATTTT
CDR3: CSARGPTDTQYF

V: TRBV29-1
size: -
D: TRBD1
J: TRBJ2-5
DNA: TGCAGCGTTGGAGGGACAGCCCAAGAGACCCAGTACTTC
CDR3: CSVGGTAQETQYF

V: TRBV10-3
size: -
D: -
J: TRBJ2-6
DNA: TGTGCCATCAGTTTGATAGTCTCTGGGGCCAACGTCCTGACTTTC
CDR3: CAISLIVSGANVLTF

V: TRBV20-1
size: -
D: -
J: TRBJ2-1
DNA: TGCAGTGCTAGGGCGGGCCACAATGAGCAGTTCTTC
CDR3: CSARAGHNEQFF

V: TRBV30
size: -
D: -
J: TRBJ2-1
DNA: TGTGCCTGGAACAAAAGCCCGGGGGGCCGGAATGAGCAGTTCTTC
CDR3: CAWNKSPGGRNEQFF

V: TRBV18
size: -
D: TRBD1
J: TRBJ1-2
DNA: TGTGCCAGCTCGCGGGACAGAAACTATGGCTACACCTTC
CDR3: CASSRDRNYGYTF

V: TRBV30
size: -
D: -
J: TRBJ1-2
DNA: TGTGCCTGGAGTCTCGACGGGGACTATGGCTACACCTTC
CDR3: CAWSLDGDYGYTF

V: TRBV29-1
size: -
D: -
J: TRBJ2-3
DNA: TGCAGCTCGCGCCCCGGAACGGCAGATACGCAGTATTTT
CDR3: CSSRPGTADTQYF

V: TRBV29-1
size: once
D: -
J: TRBJ2-3
DNA: TGCAGCGTTGGGGCCGAGCGGGACAGATACACAGATACGCAGTATTTT
CDR3: CSVGAERDRYTDTQYF

V: TRBV30
size: -
D: -
J: TRBJ2-3
DNA: TGTGCCTGGAATCGAGACACAGATACGCAGTATTTT
CDR3: CAWNRDTDTQYF

V: TRBV29-1
size: -
D: -
J: TRBJ2-7
DNA: TGCAGCGTTGAGGACAGCACCTACGAGCAGTACTTC
CDR3: CSVEDSTYEQYF

V: TRBV20-1
size: -
D: TRBD2
J: TRBJ2-1
DNA: TGCAGTGCTAGATCTAGCGGAAACTACAATGAGCAGTTCTTC
CDR3: CSARSSGNYNEQFF

V: TRBV9
size: -
D: TRBD1
J: TRBJ1-2
DNA: TGTGCCAGCAGCGTAGGGACAGGTATTCATGGCTACACCTTC
CDR3: CASSVGTGIHGYTF

V: TRBV18
size: once
D: TRBD1
J: TRBJ1-5
DNA: TGTGCCAGCTCACCAGTACAGGGGAGGACGGCCCAGCATTTT
CDR3: CASSPVQGRTAQHF

V: TRBV11-3
size: -
D: TRBD1
J: TRBJ2-1
DNA: TGTGCCAGCAGCCTCGACAGGGGGACTCACAATGAGCAGTTCTTC
CDR3: CASSLDRGTHNEQFF

V: TRBV29-1
size: -
D: TRBD1
J: TRBJ1-4
DNA: TGCAGCGTTGAAGATACGGGACAGGCTAATGAAAAACTGTTTTTT
CDR3: CSVEDTGQANEKLFF

V: TRBV6-5
size: -
D: -
J: TRBJ1-1
DNA: TGTGCCAGCAGCCCTTTCGGGGACACTGAAGCTTTCTTT
CDR3: CASSPFGDTEAFF

V: TRBV7-2
size: -
D: -
J: TRBJ2-7
DNA: TGTGCCAGCAGCTTAGCTCCAGGGGCTCAGGCGGGAGAGCAGTACTTC
CDR3: CASSLAPGAQAGEQYF

V: TRBV29-1
size: -
D: -
J: TRBJ1-2
DNA: TGCAGCGTTGATGAGGCAGGCTATGGCTACACCTTC
CDR3: CSVDEAGYGYTF

V: TRBV20-1
size: -
D: TRBD1
J: TRBJ2-1
DNA: TGCAGTGCTAGAGAGGACAGGGGAATCAATGAGCAGTTCTTC
CDR3: CSAREDRGINEQFF

V: TRBV19
size: -
D: -
J: TRBJ2-3
DNA: TGTGCCAGTACCGGGGCCAGTAGAACAGATACGCAGTATTTT
CDR3: CASTGASRTDTQYF

V: TRBV2
size: -
D: -
J: TRBJ2-5
DNA: TGTGCCAGCAGTGTGGGTAGCAGGGTGCCGCCCGGGACCCAGTACTTC
CDR3: CASSVGSRVPPGTQYF

V: TRBV29-1
size: -
D: -
J: TRBJ1-2
DNA: TGCAGCGTTGATCCTCGGGGAGGGGACGACTATGGCTACACCTTC
CDR3: CSVDPRGGDDYGYTF

V: TRBV18
size: -
D: -
J: TRBJ1-6
DNA: TGTGCCAGCTTCGGGGTTGGTGATTCACCCCTCCACTTT
CDR3: CASFGVGDSPLHF

V: TRBV3-1
size: -
D: -
J: TRBJ1-1
DNA: TGTGCCAGCTTCGGGACGGGGACAATGAACACTGAAGCTTTCTTT
CDR3: CASFGTGTMNTEAFF

V: TRBV15
size: -
D: -
J: TRBJ2-1
DNA: TGTGCCACCAGCAGAGATGGGGGTACAGTAACGGGATGGTCTCAGTTCTTC
CDR3: CATSRDGGTVTGWSQFF

V: TRBV20-1
size: -
D: -
J: TRBJ1-4
DNA: TGCAGTGCTTCTTGGGGGGAAAAACTGTTTTTT
CDR3: CSASWGEKLFF

V: TRBV7-2
size: -
D: -
J: TRBJ2-6
DNA: TGTGCCAGCAGCCCCTCGATCTCTGGGGCCAACGTCCTGACTTTC
CDR3: CASSPSISGANVLTF